This T cell receptor (beta chain) was sequenced in a study of T cell responses to AZD1222 COVID-19 vaccine. Germline CDR1 and CDR2: SQVTM and ANQGSEA. The CDR3 covers 11 residues. The germline V and J ends were trimmed by 3 bases and 7 bases, with 9 bases remaining between them. TCRdb keeps only in-frame clones here, not all; method: immunoSEQ multiplex PCR. This table holds about 100,000 clones, 88% found once. The V call is TRBV29-1, the J call TRBJ1-2; D is ambiguous. Sample: peripheral blood, taken on day 0 of AZD1222 vaccination. This TCR was sampled from an adult in good health. The DNA of the CDR3 is TGCAGCGTTGACCTAGGGATTGGCTACACCTTC. This gives the protein CSVDLGIGYTF.